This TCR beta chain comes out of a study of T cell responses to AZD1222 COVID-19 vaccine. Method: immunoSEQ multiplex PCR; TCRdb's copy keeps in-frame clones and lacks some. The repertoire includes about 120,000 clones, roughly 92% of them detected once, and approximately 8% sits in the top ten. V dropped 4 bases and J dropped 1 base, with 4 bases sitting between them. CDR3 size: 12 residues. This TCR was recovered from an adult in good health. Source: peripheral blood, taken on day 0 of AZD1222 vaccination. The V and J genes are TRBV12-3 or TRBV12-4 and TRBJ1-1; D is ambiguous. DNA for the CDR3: TGTGCCAGCAGTTCGTGGAACACTGAAGCTTTCTTT. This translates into CASSSWNTEAFF.